The T cell receptor (beta chain) described here comes from a study of T cell responses to AZD1222 COVID-19 vaccine. Findings and caveats of the study: Donors in the cohort were predominantly white British and more often female, and clonal diversity was possibly underestimated.

This clone was found once. The target antigen is unknown. Clones were read by immunoSEQ multiplex PCR, and TCRdb kept only the in-frame ones, dropping some. Among around 97,000 clones listed, 80% to 90% were seen once. The germline V gene has CDR1 MNHEY and CDR2 SVGEGT. V shed 6 bases and J shed 5 bases, with 16 bases lying between them. CDR3 size: 14 residues. This sample comprised peripheral blood, obtained on day 0 of AZD1222 vaccination. The rearrangement uses TRBV6-2 or TRBV6-3 and TRBJ2-5, with no clear D. This receptor was obtained from an adult in good health. DNA of the CDR3: TGTGCCAGCAGCCGGACGGCCCTTGGGGAGACCCAGTACTTC. This translates into CASSRTALGETQYF.